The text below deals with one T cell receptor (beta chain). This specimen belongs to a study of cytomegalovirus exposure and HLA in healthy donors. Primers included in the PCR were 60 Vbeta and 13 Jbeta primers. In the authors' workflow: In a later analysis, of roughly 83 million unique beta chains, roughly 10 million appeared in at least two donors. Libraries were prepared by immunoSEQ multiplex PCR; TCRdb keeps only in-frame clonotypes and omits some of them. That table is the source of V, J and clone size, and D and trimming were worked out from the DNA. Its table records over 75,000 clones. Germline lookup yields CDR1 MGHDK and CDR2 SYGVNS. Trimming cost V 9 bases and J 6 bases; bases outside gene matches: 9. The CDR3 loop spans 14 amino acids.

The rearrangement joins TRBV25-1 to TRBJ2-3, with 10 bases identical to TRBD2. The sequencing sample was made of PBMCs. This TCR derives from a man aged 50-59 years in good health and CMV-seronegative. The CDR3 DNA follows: TGTGCCAGTTCCATTAGCGGGGGGCCGGATACGCAGTATTTT. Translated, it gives CASSISGGPDTQYF.